The 29 T cell receptor beta chains below come from one sample, sequenced in a study of blood T cells in healthy people across ages. A second about 6 to 12 cycle PCR used barcoded and J-beta primers. MiXCR, applied by TCRdb to the 5' RACE reads, yields one record per CDR3 protein. The sample includes about 1.6 million distinct CDR3 sequences, almost 35% of them seen just once. What was sequenced was blood. Receptors originate from a woman aged 25 to 39 in good health.

As to this clonotype: A much larger clone differs by one base, so this may be a read error. This chain connects TRBV29-1 to TRBJ2-5, with D possibly matching TRBD1 (6 bases). V lost 7 bases and J 11 bases, leaving 26 bases between the germline ends. The germline CDR1 and CDR2 sequences are SQVTM and ANQGSEA. The CDR3 loop spans 14 amino acids. As DNA, the CDR3 is TGCAGCGACGCCGGACAGCAGGTAGTCCATGAGCAGTACTTC. It is translated as CSDAGQQVVHEQYF. Full variable domain (outside the CDR3, taken from reference TRBV29-1 and TRBJ2-5): SAVISQKPSRDICQRGTSLTIQCQVDSQVTMMFWYRQQPGQSLTLIATANQGSEATYESGFVIDKFPISRPNLTFSTLTVSNMSPEDSSIYLCSDAGQQVVHEQYFGPGTRLLVL.

This clonotype was seen just once. CDR3 in amino acids: CSASSLSAGVTDTQYF. In DNA form, the CDR3 reads TGCAGTGCTAGTTCCCTGTCAGCGGGAGTAACAGATACGCAGTATTTT. The gene calls are TRBV20-1 and TRBJ2-3; 8 positions match TRBD2. Germline CDR1 reads DFQATT; CDR2 reads SNEGSKA (reference sequence). The CDR3 length is 16 residues. V gave up 3 bases and J gave up 3 bases; unmatched junction bases: 11.

This clonotype was seen repeatedly, ten times or more. The chain joins TRBV4-1 to TRBJ2-1; the D gene is possibly TRBD2 (5 bases). V lost 0 bases, J lost 12 bases, and 12 bases lay in between. The CDR3 spans 13 residues. Germline CDR1 MGHRA, CDR2 YSYEKL. The CDR3 here is CASSQDYRGLQFF. Here the CDR3 DNA reads TGCGCCAGCAGCCAAGATTATCGGGGTTTGCAGTTCTTC.

There are a few counts of this clonotype. The chain has TRBV27 and TRBJ1-4, with D perhaps matching TRBD1 (5 bases). This CDR3 comprises 13 residues. The V end lost 8 bases, the J end lost 7 bases, and 14 bases lay between the germline ends. Germline-derived CDR1 and CDR2 are MNHEY and SMNVEV (reference sequence). The CDR3 reads CASRAGLVEKLFF. Here the CDR3 DNA reads TGTGCCAGCCGTGCAGGGTTGGTTGAAAAACTGTTTTTT.

The table lists this clonotype with many counts. The J gene is TRBJ2-7, the V gene TRBV7-3; possible D gene TRBD1, 5 bases. The CDR3 is made up of 13 amino acids. Between the trimmed V and J ends, which lost 0 bases and 5 bases, there was a span of 8 bases. Looked up from germline, CDR1 is SGHTA and CDR2 is FQGTGA. CDR3 amino acids: CASSLTRRDEQYF. The CDR3 DNA follows: TGTGCCAGCAGCTTAACCCGCAGGGACGAGCAGTACTTC.

This clonotype has only a few counts. The chain combines TRBV29-1 with TRBJ1-2; no clear D gene. Between the trimmed V and J ends, which lost 5 bases and 5 bases, there was a span of 9 bases. CDR3 length: 11 residues. Per germline, CDR1 SQVTM and CDR2 ANQGSEA. The CDR3 DNA sequence: TGCAGCGTTCTTCTAAAATATGGCTACACCTTC. Amino acids: CSVLLKYGYTF.

V usage is TRBV20-1 and J usage is TRBJ1-4, with a tentative D call TRBD1 (5 bases). Germline V gene sequence: CDR1 DFQATT, CDR2 SNEGSKA (reference sequence). Trimming left V 1 base short and J 8 bases short, with 14 bases between. The CDR3 runs 14 residues. The DNA for the CDR3 is TGCAGTGCTAGAGGGGGTCCAGGGAGCGAAAAACTGTTTTTT. Its translation is CSARGGPGSEKLFF.

A word on this clonotype: One base away lies a much larger clone, so this may be a sequencing read error. This sequence joins TRBV29-1 and TRBJ2-3, with D perhaps matching TRBD1 or TRBD2 (7 bases each). Germline CDR1 and CDR2: SQVTM and ANQGSEA. This CDR3 has 13 amino acids. The CDR3 DNA reads as TGCAGCCCTTGGGAGGGGGCTACAGATACGCGGTATTTT. It specifies CSPWEGATDTRYF.

The genes are TRBV6-1 and TRBJ1-2, with D hard to call. The CDR3 has 12 residues. Trimming pared 3 bases from V and 5 bases from J, leaving 7 bases between. Germline loops: CDR1 MNHNS, CDR2 SASEGT. CDR3 DNA sequence: TGTGCCAGCAGTGATGCTTCTTATGGCTACACCTTC. Translation gives CASSDASYGYTF.

This clonotype has at least ten counts. CDR3 loop: CASSLAGAHNEQFF. CDR3 nucleotides: TGCGCCAGCAGCTTGGCCGGGGCCCACAATGAGCAGTTCTTC. The rearrangement joins TRBV5-1 to TRBJ2-1, with D perhaps assigned TRBD1 or TRBD2 (5 bases each). Trimming removed 0 bases at V and 5 bases at J, with 9 bases between. Germline CDR1 reads SGHRS; CDR2 reads YFSETQ. The CDR3 length is 14 residues.

The rearrangement uses TRBV27 and TRBJ1-5; 7 bases are shared with TRBD1. CDR1 is MNHEY and CDR2 is SMNVEV in the germline V gene (reference sequence). The CDR3 consists of 18 residues. V lost 3 bases to trimming and J lost 0 bases; unmatched junction nucleotides: 11. The chain's CDR3 is CASSFGGQPLYSNQPQHF. The CDR3 DNA sequence: TGTGCCAGCAGTTTTGGGGGACAGCCCCTTTATAGCAATCAGCCCCAGCATTTT.

This clonotype is labeled medium-sized. This rearrangement joins TRBV19 to TRBJ1-5, with unresolved D. The ends were cut back, 5 bases at V and 6 bases at J, with 11 bases in the middle. CDR1 is LNHDA, CDR2 SQIVND, per germline (reference sequence). The CDR3 runs 13 residues. The CDR3 DNA reads TGTGCCAGTAGTCATGTTCTGTCTCAGCCCCAGCATTTT. It codes for CASSHVLSQPQHF.

The chain uses TRBV5-5 and TRBJ2-5; D call uncertain. The CDR3 is 12 residues long. Looked up from germline, CDR1 is SGHKS and CDR2 is YYEKEE (reference sequence). Trimming removed 3 bases at V and 4 bases at J, with 7 bases between. CDR3 DNA sequence: TGTGCCAGCAGCTCCATGATAGAGACCCAGTACTTC. As protein: CASSSMIETQYF.

The chain carries TRBV20-1 and TRBJ2-1, with 15 bases that match TRBD2. The V segment lost 4 bases and the J segment 7 bases; nucleotides outside the gene matches: 8. The germline V gene has CDR1 DFQATT and CDR2 SNEGSKA (reference sequence). The CDR3 totals 16 residues. The CDR3 nucleotides read TGCAGTGCTACACGGACTAGCGGGAGGGCCGTAAATGAGCAGTTCTTC. Its protein is CSATRTSGRAVNEQFF.

The gene calls are TRBV5-1 and TRBJ1-2, with D tentatively TRBD1 (6 bases). V gave up 0 bases and J gave up 8 bases, with 11 bases separating them. The CDR3 runs to 13 residues. The germline gives CDR1 SGHRS, CDR2 YFSETQ. This CDR3 is CASSLDREKGYTF. The CDR3 DNA is TGCGCCAGCAGCTTGGACAGGGAGAAAGGCTACACCTTC.

A few counts support this clonotype. The chain carries TRBV5-6 and TRBJ2-3, with unresolved D. V dropped 3 bases and J dropped 0 bases, with 5 bases sitting between them. The CDR3 consists of 13 residues. Germline lookup yields CDR1 SGHDT and CDR2 YYEEEE. The CDR3 loop reads CASSWKSTDTQYF. CDR3 coding DNA: TGTGCCAGCAGCTGGAAGAGCACAGATACGCAGTATTTT.

The chain links TRBV20-1 to TRBJ2-5; 10 nucleotides line up with TRBD1. Germline assignment: CDR1 DFQATT and CDR2 SNEGSKA (reference sequence). The CDR3 runs to 16 residues. Germline trimming cut 0 bases from V and 4 bases from J; bases unmatched to any gene: 8. CDR3 sequence reads: CSAREAQGQGRETQYF. CDR3 sequence (DNA): TGCAGTGCTAGAGAGGCTCAGGGACAGGGGAGAGAGACCCAGTACTTC.

The V gene is TRBV12-3 or TRBV12-4, the J gene TRBJ2-7; D may be TRBD1 (6 bases). CDR3 length: 14 residues. Trimming removed 4 bases at V and 6 bases at J, with 16 bases between. The CDR3 spells CASSSVRGSREQYF. CDR3 nucleotide sequence: TGTGCCAGCAGTTCGGTAAGGGGGTCACGCGAGCAGTACTTC.

The chain combines TRBV20-1 with TRBJ2-1; 8 bases are a match to TRBD2. V gave up 6 bases and J gave up 8 bases; unmatched junction bases: 12. CDR1 is DFQATT and CDR2 is SNEGSKA in the germline V gene (reference sequence). CDR3 length equals 14 residues. As DNA, the CDR3 is TGCAGTGCCAGGGCGAGCGGGAGTCATCATGAGCAGTTCTTC. Residues: CSARASGSHHEQFF.

The chain joins TRBV5-4 to TRBJ2-7; the match to TRBD2 covers 13 bases. The J segment lost 9 bases and the V segment lost 7 bases, leaving 13 bases of the junction unmatched. CDR1 is SGHNT and CDR2 is YYREEE in the germline V gene (reference sequence). The CDR3 totals 15 residues. The CDR3: CASFFWGGTSGAQYF. CDR3 nucleotides: TGTGCCAGCTTCTTTTGGGGGGGGACTAGCGGGGCGCAGTACTTC.

The chain uses TRBV29-1 and TRBJ1-4, with TRBD1 as a possible D gene (5 bases). The germline V gene encodes CDR1 SQVTM and CDR2 ANQGSEA. V shed 7 bases and J shed 3 bases, with 12 bases lying between them. This CDR3 contains 13 residues. For the CDR3, the DNA is TGCAGCGCCCTACAGGACCCTAATGAAAAACTGTTTTTT. It translates to CSALQDPNEKLFF.

The CDR3 sequence is CSAEKDRGLSSIQYF. For the CDR3, the DNA is TGCAGCGCCGAAAAGGACAGGGGGTTATCTAGCATTCAGTACTTC. This rearrangement joins TRBV29-1 to TRBJ2-7; 10 bases match TRBD1. The tail of the sequence fits TRBJ2-4 better, so the J call may be wrong. This CDR3 contains 15 residues. Germline CDR1 reads SQVTM; CDR2 reads ANQGSEA.

CDR3 sequence (DNA): TGTGCCAGCAGCCAAGAAATCGGCGGGGGGGCCAGGAATGAGCAGTTCTTC. Translating gives CASSQEIGGGARNEQFF. The rearrangement links TRBV4-2 to TRBJ2-1; 9 bases fit TRBD2. The CDR3 is 17 residues long. J was trimmed by 7 bases and V by 0 bases; bases with no gene match: 10. CDR1 and CDR2 (germline): LGHNA, YNFKEQ.

This clonotype was seen a handful of times. The chain is built from TRBV7-9 and TRBJ2-1; 9 bases agree with TRBD2. Germline V gene data show CDR1 as SEHNR and CDR2 as FQNEAQ (reference sequence). The CDR3 covers 15 residues. V shed 7 bases and J 4 bases; nucleotides not matched to a gene: 8. The CDR3 nucleotides are TGTGCCAGCACCCCCTCGACTAGCGGTTACAATGAGCAGTTCTTC. This encodes CASTPSTSGYNEQFF.

The chain uses TRBV6-5 and TRBJ2-1; no reliable D call. From germline, CDR1 is MNHEY and CDR2 SVGAGI. Trimming removed 5 bases from V and 5 bases from J, with 7 bases in between. There are 12 residues in the CDR3. The chain's CDR3 is CASSRADNEQFF. The CDR3 DNA follows: TGTGCCAGCAGTCGGGCGGACAATGAGCAGTTCTTC.

On this clonotype itself: With a much larger clone just one base away, this may be a read error. The V call is TRBV4-1, the J call TRBJ2-7, with 10 bases lining up with TRBD2. This CDR3 comprises 18 residues. Germline V gene sequence: CDR1 MGHRA, CDR2 YSYEKL. DNA of the CDR3: TGCGCCAGCAGCCAAGATTTCCTAGCGGGGGATCATTCCTGCGAGCAGTACTTC. Protein sequence: CASSQDFLAGDHSCEQYF.

Comment on this clonotype: A junction end diverges from the germline sequence, so it may reflect a read error. The V gene is TRBV28, the J gene TRBJ2-1; 10 bases match TRBD2. The CDR3 length is 17 residues. The V gene's germline CDR1 is MDHEN and CDR2 SYDVKM. CDR3 amino acids: CATLEYKAGGPRNVQFF. For the CDR3, the DNA is TGTGCCACCCTAGAATATAAAGCGGGAGGGCCGCGGAATGTGCAGTTCTTC.

The chain carries TRBV6-5 and TRBJ2-2, with 9 bases lining up with TRBD2. Germline trimming cut 2 bases from V and 5 bases from J; bases unmatched to any gene: 15. CDR3 length equals 19 residues. Germline loops: CDR1 MNHEY, CDR2 SVGAGI. The CDR3 DNA sequence: TGTGCCAGCAGTTACCTAACTAGCGGGCGAGGGCAGATAACCGGGGAGCTGTTTTTT. Translation: CASSYLTSGRGQITGELFF.

In this sample, this clonotype turned up a few times. This chain joins TRBV20-1 and TRBJ2-7; the match to TRBD2 covers 7 bases. The DNA matches TRBJ2-4 better at its end, which makes the J call doubtful. Per the germline V gene, CDR1 is DFQATT and CDR2 is SNEGSKA (reference sequence). This CDR3 spans 13 amino acids. DNA of the CDR3: TGCAGTGCCTCGGGGGGATTTCTAAACATTCAGTACTTC. This codes for CSASGGFLNIQYF.